Listed below are T cell receptor beta chains from one sample, sequenced in a study of blood T cell repertoires in COVID-19. Here immunoSEQ multiplex PCR was the method, and the copy in TCRdb shows in-frame clones only, minus some. The sample comprises about 180,000 clones, roughly nine tenths of which are singletons, and over 7% rests with the top ten. The sequenced material came from PBMCs or T cells enriched from blood (not recorded which). All receptors come from a woman in her forties or fifties who had recovered from COVID-19. Each CDR3 is given with its conserved first and last residue. The order of the fields is D gene, J gene, clone size, V gene, CDR3 DNA, CDR3 protein. A D gene is named only where the DNA matches it firmly. Part of the rows lack a size; the others show once, few, many or a class for expanded clones.

>TRBD1|TRBJ2-1|NA|TRBV13
TGTGCCAGCAGCTTCGCACAGGGGGGTGGGAGTTACAATGAGCAGTTCTTC
CASSFAQGGGSYNEQFF
>NA|TRBJ2-7|NA|TRBV10-1
TGCGCCAGCAGCGAAGGACAGCCCCCGTACGAGCAGTACTTC
CASSEGQPPYEQYF
>NA|TRBJ1-3|NA|TRBV30
TGTGCCTGGAGTGTACGAGGCGGCAGGGTCACGGGAAACACCATATATTTT
CAWSVRGGRVTGNTIYF
>TRBD1|TRBJ1-6|NA|TRBV5-1
TGCGCCAGCAGCTTGGCGGGACAGGGACTTTCACCCCTCCACTTT
CASSLAGQGLSPLHF
>NA|TRBJ2-3|NA|TRBV3-1/TRBV3-2
TGTGCCAGCAGGAGTACAGATACGCAGTATTTT
CASRSTDTQYF
>NA|TRBJ2-2|NA|TRBV28
TGTGCCACCGGAGGGAACACCGGGGAGCTGTTTTTT
CATGGNTGELFF
>TRBD1|TRBJ1-2|NA|TRBV6-5
TGTGCCAGCAGTTACGTCCAGGGGGCGATCTATGGCTACACCTTC
CASSYVQGAIYGYTF
>NA|TRBJ2-7|NA|TRBV30
TGTGCCTGGTCCTCGGGGCAGGGGACCTACGAGCAGTACTTC
CAWSSGQGTYEQYF
>TRBD2|TRBJ2-3|NA|TRBV15
TGTGCCACCAGCAGAGATGGTACTAGCGGGAAAACAGATACGCAGTATTTT
CATSRDGTSGKTDTQYF
>NA|TRBJ1-6|NA|TRBV4-2
TGTGCCAGCAGCCAAGATGAGTATAATTCACCCCTCCACTTT
CASSQDEYNSPLHF
>TRBD2|TRBJ2-7|NA|TRBV5-5
TGTGCCAGCAGCTTGGTAACCCAAGGAGGAGCGGGACGCAGGTCTAACGAGCAGTACTTC
CASSLVTQGGAGRRSNEQYF
>NA|TRBJ2-2|NA|TRBV3-1/TRBV3-2
TGTGCCAGCAGCCCGGTCCAGAACACCGGGGAGCTGTTTTTT
CASSPVQNTGELFF
>NA|TRBJ1-2|NA|TRBV14
TGTGCCAGCAGCCCAGGATTCTACTATGGCTACACCTTC
CASSPGFYYGYTF
>NA|TRBJ2-7|NA|TRBV28
TGTGCCAGCAGTTTATTTGGGAGGAGCTACGAGCAGTACTTC
CASSLFGRSYEQYF
>TRBD1|TRBJ1-5|once|TRBV4-3
TGCGCCAGCAGCCAAAACACAGGGGGCGCAAGCCTACAGCCCCAGCATTTT
CASSQNTGGASLQPQHF
>NA|TRBJ1-2|once|TRBV12-3/TRBV12-4
TGTGCCAGCAGTTTCGTGCGAGGAGGCTACACCTTC
CASSFVRGGYTF
>NA|TRBJ1-6|NA|TRBV19
TGTGCCAGTAGTATTGCAGGGGATAATTCACCCCTCCACTTT
CASSIAGDNSPLHF
>TRBD2|TRBJ2-3|NA|TRBV7-9
TGTGCCAGCAGCTTCTCTAGCGGGGGACTGAGCACAGATACGCAGTATTTT
CASSFSSGGLSTDTQYF
>TRBD2|TRBJ2-1|NA|TRBV28
TGTGCCAGCAGTCCGCGACTAGCGGCATACAATGAGCAGTTCTTC
CASSPRLAAYNEQFF
>TRBD1|TRBJ1-2|once|TRBV5-4
TGTGCCAGCAGCTTTGACACCGACAGGGGGTATGGCTACACCTTC
CASSFDTDRGYGYTF
>NA|TRBJ1-6|NA|TRBV2
TGTGCCAGCAGTGAAGCGCGTAATTCACCCCTCCACTTT
CASSEARNSPLHF
>NA|TRBJ1-3|NA|TRBV27
TGTGCCAGCAGTTTACAAGGGGTTGGAAACACCATATATTTT
CASSLQGVGNTIYF
>TRBD1|TRBJ1-1|NA|TRBV28
TGTGCCAGCAGTGTTACAGGGGGAACTGAAGCTTTCTTT
CASSVTGGTEAFF
>NA|TRBJ2-2|NA|TRBV24-1
TGTGCCACCCAGACCGCGGGAGGGGAGCTGTTTTTT
CATQTAGGELFF
>TRBD2|TRBJ2-1|NA|TRBV2
TGTGCCAGCAGTGATCGGCTAGCGGGAGGGGGTGAGCAGTTCTTC
CASSDRLAGGGEQFF
>NA|TRBJ2-5|NA|TRBV21-1
TGTGCCAGCAGCAAAACGGGGGGGTTGTGGCAAGAGACCCAGTACTTC
CASSKTGGLWQETQYF
>NA|TRBJ2-7|few|TRBV7-2
TGTGCCAGCAGCTTAGTAGTAAGACAGGACCAGCCCTACGAGCAGTACTTC
CASSLVVRQDQPYEQYF
>NA|TRBJ2-7|NA|TRBV27
TGTGCCAGCTCCCCAAACAGGGTTGGGTACGAGCAGTACTTC
CASSPNRVGYEQYF
>TRBD1|TRBJ1-3|NA|TRBV6-5
TGTGCCAGCAGCTTGGACAGGGTAACTAGAAACACCATATATTTT
CASSLDRVTRNTIYF
>TRBD1|TRBJ1-2|NA|TRBV30
TGTGCCTGGAGTGGCATACCCCCCTCGGACAGGGCTGGCTACACCTTC
CAWSGIPPSDRAGYTF
>NA|TRBJ2-5|once|TRBV18
TGTGCCAGCTCACGAGGAGGTGAGACCCAGTACTTC
CASSRGGETQYF
>TRBD2|TRBJ2-1|NA|TRBV7-9
TGTGCCAGCAGCTTTAGCGGGAGGGCCGCCTACAATGAGCAGTTCTTC
CASSFSGRAAYNEQFF
>NA|TRBJ1-1|few|TRBV4-1
TGCGCCAGCAGCCAGCTTTTTGCGGAGGGATTTATGAACACTGAAGCTTTCTTT
CASSQLFAEGFMNTEAFF